This is a list of T cell receptor beta chains from one sample in a study of cytomegalovirus exposure and HLA in healthy donors. Clones were sequenced by immunoSEQ multiplex PCR, and TCRdb holds only the in-frame ones, with some missing. The sample lists under 250,000 clones, 80% to 90% occurring once. The specimen sequenced was PBMCs. These TCRs come from a woman under 30 in good health and CMV-seropositive. Each CDR3 is given with its conserved first and last residue. The D gene is left open where the match is weak. The listing skips clone size in some rows; elsewhere it reads once, few, many or a size class.

CASSNLGQASYEQYF TGTGCCAGCAGTAACCTGGGACAGGCAAGCTACGAGCAGTACTTC . TRBJ2-7 TRBV27 TRBD1
CASRLAGGSYEQYF TGTGCCAGCCGATTGGCGGGAGGATCCTACGAGCAGTACTTC few TRBJ2-7 TRBV19 TRBD2
CASSATGFLYGYTF TGTGCCAGCAGTGCGACAGGATTTTTATATGGCTACACCTTC . TRBJ1-2 TRBV6-1 .
CASSEARTSGDTDTQYF TGTGCCAGCAGTGAAGCGCGGACTAGCGGAGATACAGATACGCAGTATTTT . TRBJ2-3 TRBV6-1 TRBD2
CAISDPGQEVGETQYF TGTGCCATCAGTGACCCGGGACAGGAGGTCGGAGAGACCCAGTACTTC once TRBJ2-5 TRBV10-3 TRBD1
CASRKRTSGIRFGEQYF TGTGCCAGCAGAAAGAGGACTAGCGGGATAAGGTTTGGCGAGCAGTACTTC . TRBJ2-7 TRBV27 TRBD2
CASQGAGQTAAYEQYF TGTGCCAGCCAAGGGGCAGGCCAAACGGCGGCGTACGAGCAGTACTTC . TRBJ2-7 TRBV28 .
CASSQVDRAAGTQYF TGCGCCAGCAGCCAAGTGGACAGGGCCGCCGGGACCCAGTACTTC . TRBJ2-5 TRBV4-1 TRBD1
CASSSPRTGTGLNTEAFF TGTGCCAGCAGCTCCCCCCGAACCGGGACAGGATTAAACACTGAAGCTTTCTTT . TRBJ1-1 TRBV7-9 TRBD1
CASSLLRLAGEETQYF TGTGCCAGCAGTCTCCTCCGACTAGCGGGAGAAGAGACCCAGTACTTC . TRBJ2-5 TRBV28 TRBD2
CAWRLWGSGYEQYF TGTGCCTGGCGCCTTTGGGGCTCTGGTTACGAGCAGTACTTC . TRBJ2-7 TRBV30 .
CASSSGQPSNYGYTF TGTGCCAGCAGCTCGGGACAGCCTTCTAACTATGGCTACACCTTC . TRBJ1-2 TRBV7-3 TRBD1
CASSLITGIGSYEQYF TGTGCCAGCAGCTTGATCACAGGGATCGGCTCCTACGAGCAGTACTTC . TRBJ2-7 TRBV5-6 .
CAFRDRTSGANVLTF TGTGCCTTCCGGGACAGGACCTCTGGGGCCAACGTCCTGACTTTC . TRBJ2-6 TRBV30 TRBD1
CASSRPMGGRAQSTDTQYF TGTGCCAGCAGCCGCCCCATGGGCGGGAGGGCCCAATCCACGGATACGCAGTATTTT once TRBJ2-3 TRBV9 TRBD2
CAWKEWVNEKLFF TGTGCCTGGAAGGAGTGGGTTAATGAAAAACTGTTTTTT . TRBJ1-4 TRBV30 .
CASNRYSNQPQHF TGTGCCAGCAACAGGTATAGCAATCAGCCCCAGCATTTT . TRBJ1-5 TRBV19 .
CASSSGSSTDQPQHF TGCGCCAGCAGCTCCGGGTCTTCTACGGATCAGCCCCAGCATTTT . TRBJ1-5 TRBV5-1 .
CASSKQGGNQPQHF TGTGCCAGCAGTAAACAGGGTGGCAATCAGCCCCAGCATTTT . TRBJ1-5 TRBV27 .
CASSFLLATGANTEAFF TGCGCCAGCAGCTTCCTCCTCGCGACAGGGGCGAACACTGAAGCTTTCTTT . TRBJ1-1 TRBV5-1 TRBD1
CASSPIAGGSYEQYF TGTGCCAGCAGTCCTATAGCGGGAGGGTCCTACGAGCAGTACTTC . TRBJ2-7 TRBV6-1 TRBD2
CAWGQGKDQPQHF TGTGCCTGGGGACAGGGGAAGGATCAGCCCCAGCATTTT . TRBJ1-5 TRBV30 TRBD1
CASSTGDYEQYF TGTGCCAGCAGTACCGGTGACTACGAGCAGTACTTC . TRBJ2-7 TRBV9 .
CASSQHRVNEQFF TGTGCCAGCAGCCAACACAGGGTCAATGAGCAGTTCTTC . TRBJ2-1 TRBV16 .
CASSRDRVGTEAFF TGCGCCAGCAGCCGGGACAGGGTGGGCACTGAAGCTTTCTTT . TRBJ1-1 TRBV5-1 TRBD1
CAWKEADTQYF TGTGCCTGGAAAGAGGCAGATACGCAGTATTTT . TRBJ2-3 TRBV30 .
CASSLEGYSNQPQHF TGCGCCAGCAGCTTGGAGGGGTATAGCAATCAGCCCCAGCATTTT . TRBJ1-5 TRBV5-1 .
CASSLGRGLVYNEQFF TGCGCCAGCAGCTTGGGCCGGGGACTAGTCTACAATGAGCAGTTCTTC . TRBJ2-1 TRBV5-1 TRBD2
CASSAGIGGTEAFF TGCGCCAGCAGTGCCGGAATCGGAGGGACTGAAGCTTTCTTT . TRBJ1-1 TRBV10-2 .
CSARTGETQYF TGCAGTGCTCGGACAGGGGAGACCCAGTACTTC . TRBJ2-5 TRBV20-1 TRBD1
CASSWGGSSYEQYF TGTGCCAGCAGCTGGGGGGGCTCCTCCTACGAGCAGTACTTC . TRBJ2-7 TRBV5-5 .
CASSPAPGTSGKRGSYNEQFF TGCGCCAGCAGCCCTGCCCCAGGGACTAGCGGTAAAAGAGGCTCCTACAATGAGCAGTTCTTC once TRBJ2-1 TRBV5-1 TRBD2
CASSLDQGNTEAFF TGCGCCAGCAGCTTGGACCAGGGGAACACTGAAGCTTTCTTT once TRBJ1-1 TRBV5-1 .
CASSLGGRNPSYEQYF TGTGCCAGCAGCTTAGGTGGGAGAAACCCCTCCTACGAGCAGTACTTC . TRBJ2-7 TRBV7-9 .
CASRRTGSNQPQHF TGTGCCAGTAGACGAACAGGGTCCAATCAGCCCCAGCATTTT . TRBJ1-5 TRBV19 .
CASSHPVPDRDTYEQYF TGCGCCAGCAGCCACCCCGTTCCGGACAGGGATACCTACGAGCAGTACTTC . TRBJ2-7 TRBV23-1 TRBD1
CASSFGTSGTDTQYF TGTGCCAGCAGCTTTGGGACTAGCGGCACAGATACGCAGTATTTT . TRBJ2-3 TRBV13 TRBD2
CASSIVRGREQYF TGTGCCAGTAGTATCGTCCGGGGTAGGGAGCAGTACTTC few TRBJ2-7 TRBV19 .
CASSRRSGDTEAFF TGCGCCAGCAGCCGAAGGTCAGGGGACACTGAAGCTTTCTTT once TRBJ1-1 TRBV5-1 .
CASSRRGQVYNEQFF TGTGCCAGCAGTCGAAGGGGGCAGGTCTACAATGAGCAGTTCTTC . TRBJ2-1 TRBV7-8 TRBD1
CASSLGQITNEKLFF TGCGCCAGCAGCTTGGGGCAGATAACTAATGAAAAACTGTTTTTT . TRBJ1-4 TRBV5-1 .